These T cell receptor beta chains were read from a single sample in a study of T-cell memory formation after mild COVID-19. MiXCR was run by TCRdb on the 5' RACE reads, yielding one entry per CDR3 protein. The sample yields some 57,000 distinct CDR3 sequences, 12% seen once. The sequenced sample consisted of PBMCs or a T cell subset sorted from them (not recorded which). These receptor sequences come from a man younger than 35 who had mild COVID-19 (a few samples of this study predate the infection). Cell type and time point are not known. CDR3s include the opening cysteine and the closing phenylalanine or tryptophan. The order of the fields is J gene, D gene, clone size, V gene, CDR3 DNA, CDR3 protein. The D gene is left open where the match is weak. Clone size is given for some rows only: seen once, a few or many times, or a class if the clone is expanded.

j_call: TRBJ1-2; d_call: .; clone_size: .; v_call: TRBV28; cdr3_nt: TGTGCCAGCAGATATATGGGGACACTTTATGGCTACACCTTC; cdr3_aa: CASRYMGTLYGYTF
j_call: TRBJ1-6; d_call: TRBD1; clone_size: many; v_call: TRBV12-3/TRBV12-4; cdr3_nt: TGTGCCAGCAGGGGGACAGGGGGCTTTTCACCCCTCCACTTT; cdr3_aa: CASRGTGGFSPLHF
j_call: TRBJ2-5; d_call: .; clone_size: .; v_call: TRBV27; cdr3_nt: TGTGCCAGCAGGGGGTGGGGTCATCAAGAGACCCAGTACTTC; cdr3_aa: CASRGWGHQETQYF
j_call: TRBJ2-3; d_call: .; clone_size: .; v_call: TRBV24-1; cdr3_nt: TGTGCCACCAGTGAGGGCCGGGGCTCTGAAGCAGATACGCAGTATTTT; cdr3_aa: CATSEGRGSEADTQYF
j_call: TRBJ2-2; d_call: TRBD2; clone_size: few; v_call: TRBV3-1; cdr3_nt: TGTGCCAGCAGCCGCGGGGGGGCCACGGACACCGGGGAGCTGTTTTTT; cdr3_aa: CASSRGGATDTGELFF
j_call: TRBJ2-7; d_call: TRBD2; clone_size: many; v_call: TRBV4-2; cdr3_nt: TGTGCCAGCAGCCAAGTTGCGGGGGTCTCCTACGAGCAGTACTTC; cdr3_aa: CASSQVAGVSYEQYF
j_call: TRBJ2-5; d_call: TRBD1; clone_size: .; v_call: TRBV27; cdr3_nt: TGTGCCAGCAGTCCGACAGGGGATAGTATCTCAGAGACCCAGTACTTC; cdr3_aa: CASSPTGDSISETQYF
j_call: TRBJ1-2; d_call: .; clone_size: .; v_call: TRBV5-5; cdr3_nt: TGTGCCAGCAGCCGTTTCGGGGGGTATGGCTACACCTTC; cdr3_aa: CASSRFGGYGYTF
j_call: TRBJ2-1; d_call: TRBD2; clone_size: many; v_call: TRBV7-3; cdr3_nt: TGTGCCAGCAGCTTAGGACTAGCGGGGAGAAATGAGCAGTTCTTC; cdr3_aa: CASSLGLAGRNEQFF
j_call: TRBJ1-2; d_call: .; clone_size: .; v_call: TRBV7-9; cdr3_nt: TGTGCCAGCAGCTTAGGCAGTCCTGGCTACACCTTC; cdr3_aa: CASSLGSPGYTF
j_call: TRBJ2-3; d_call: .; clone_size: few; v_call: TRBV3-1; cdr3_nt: TGTGCCAGCAGCCAAGATAAGGTAGCTACGCAGTATTTT; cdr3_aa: CASSQDKVATQYF
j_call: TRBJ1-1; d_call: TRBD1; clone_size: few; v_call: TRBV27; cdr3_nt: TGTGCCAGCAACAGGGGGCGAGAGACCAACACTGAAGCTTTCTTT; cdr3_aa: CASNRGRETNTEAFF
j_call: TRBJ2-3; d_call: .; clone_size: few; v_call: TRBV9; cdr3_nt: TGTGCCAGCAGCGTAGTGGGTGGTAGTGGCACAGATACGCAGTATTTT; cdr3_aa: CASSVVGGSGTDTQYF
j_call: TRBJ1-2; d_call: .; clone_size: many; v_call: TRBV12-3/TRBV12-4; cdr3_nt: TGTGCCAGCTCGGCAGGCTGGAGCGGTGGCTACACCTTC; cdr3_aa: CASSAGWSGGYTF
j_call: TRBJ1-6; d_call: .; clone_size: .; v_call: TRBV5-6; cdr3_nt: TGTGCCAGCAGCTGGAGTAATTCACCCCTCCACTTT; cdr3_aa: CASSWSNSPLHF
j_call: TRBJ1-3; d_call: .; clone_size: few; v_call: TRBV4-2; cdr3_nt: TGTGCCAGCAGCCAAGATCCCCCCTCAGCTGGAAACACCATATATTTT; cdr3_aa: CASSQDPPSAGNTIYF